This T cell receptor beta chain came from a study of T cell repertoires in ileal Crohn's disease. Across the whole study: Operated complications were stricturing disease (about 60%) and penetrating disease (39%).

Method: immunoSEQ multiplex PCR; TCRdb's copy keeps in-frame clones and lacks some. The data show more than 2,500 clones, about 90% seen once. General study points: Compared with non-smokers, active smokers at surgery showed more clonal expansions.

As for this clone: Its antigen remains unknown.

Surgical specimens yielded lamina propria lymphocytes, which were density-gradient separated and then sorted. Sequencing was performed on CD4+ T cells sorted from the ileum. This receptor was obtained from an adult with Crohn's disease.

The CDR3 DNA reads TGTGCCAGCAGCCCGGGACTAGCCTACTCTGGGGCCAACGTCCTGACTTTC. It codes for CASSPGLAYSGANVLTF. V and J are TRBV11-1 and TRBJ2-6; 9 nucleotides line up with TRBD2. Germline V gene data show CDR1 as SGHAT and CDR2 as FQDESV (reference sequence). Trimming took 5 bases from V and 0 from J; bases not matched to a gene: 5. The CDR3 runs to 17 residues.